This entry features one T cell receptor beta chain sequence. Its target is not known. This sample is drawn from a study of blood T cells in healthy people across ages. Then a second PCR, running about 7 to 11 cycles, was carried out with a sample-barcoded 5' primer and a J-beta primer mix. MiXCR, run by TCRdb on the 5' RACE reads, gives a single entry per CDR3 protein. In the table there are 2 million or so distinct CDR3 sequences, around 50% of which are singletons. Overall study findings and caveats: Researchers judged that diversity estimates from one million T cells fell short of true values. Roughly linearly, TCR beta diversity per million T cells fell as age increased.

Individuals who donated were healthy Caucasians from Russia aged roughly 6 to 90. Total RNA was extracted at no less than 6 micrograms per sample. The CDR3 has 16 amino acids. Germline V gene sequence: CDR1 SGHAT, CDR2 FQNNGV. V gave up 4 bases and J gave up 0 bases; unmatched junction bases: 6. This sequence originates from a woman in her 40s in good health. The genes are TRBV11-2 and TRBJ2-1; 7 bases are shared with TRBD2. Sequenced sample: blood. In nucleotides, the CDR3 is TGTGCCAGCAGCTCTCGACTAGCTAGCTCCTACAATGAGCAGTTCTTC. Its translation: CASSSRLASSYNEQFF.